Below, 12 T cell receptor beta chains from the same sample are listed, as sequenced in a study of T cell responses to AZD1222 COVID-19 vaccine. The assay was immunoSEQ multiplex PCR, and TCRdb's table has in-frame clones only and misses some. Here the sample spans about 140,000 clones, over 75% being singletons. Specimen: peripheral blood, collected 28 days after the second dose of the MenACWY control vaccine. The receptors were sampled from an adult who received the MenACWY meningococcal vaccine as a control.

The V call is TRBV7-9, the J call TRBJ1-2, with TRBD1 matching over 7 bases. The CDR3 has 15 amino acids. The germline V gene has CDR1 SEHNR and CDR2 FQNEAQ (reference sequence). The junction had 10 bases not matched to a gene; V was cut back by 1 base and J by 8 bases. CDR3 sequence (DNA): TGTGCCAGCAGCTTAGGATCCCGGGACAGAGGGGGCTACACCTTC. Translating it yields CASSLGSRDRGGYTF.

The rearrangement uses TRBV5-1 and TRBJ1-3; 7 bases are shared with TRBD1. Trimming cost V 7 bases and J 2 bases; bases outside gene matches: 12. Germline V gene lookup returns CDR1 SGHRS and CDR2 YFSETQ. The CDR3 spans 16 residues. The DNA of the CDR3 is TGCGCCAGCGGTGAACAGGGGAATTCGGCTGGAAACACCATATATTTT. Protein sequence: CASGEQGNSAGNTIYF.

The CDR3 DNA is TGTGCCAGCAAAGGGGCGTTGGGTAACACTGAAGCTTTCTTT. Translating it yields CASKGALGNTEAFF. The chain carries TRBV5-5 and TRBJ1-1; TRBD1 is a possible D gene (5 bases). This CDR3 has 14 residues. Between the trimmed V and J ends, which lost 6 bases and 2 bases, there was a span of 14 bases. Germline values: CDR1 SGHKS, CDR2 YYEKEE (reference sequence).

The chain combines TRBV2 with TRBJ1-2; no clear D. The CDR3 loop spans 17 amino acids. Trimming took 7 bases from V and 3 from J, leaving 24 bases between them. Germline V gene sequence: CDR1 SNHLY, CDR2 FYNNEI. The CDR3 loop reads CASNALKTRGSDYGYTF. The CDR3 nucleotides read TGTGCCAGCAATGCCCTAAAAACGCGGGGATCTGACTATGGCTACACCTTC.

The chain recombines TRBV5-1 with TRBJ2-3; D remains unclear. The CDR3 runs to 17 residues. Trimming stripped 0 bases from V and 6 bases from J, with 20 bases between. The germline V gene encodes CDR1 SGHRS and CDR2 YFSETQ. Here the CDR3 DNA reads TGCGCCAGCAGCTTGGCCTTCGTGGCCAGCACATCCGATACGCAGTATTTT. This translates into CASSLAFVASTSDTQYF.

This rearrangement joins TRBV11-3 to TRBJ2-2; weak D call: TRBD1 (5 bases). The CDR3 contains 14 residues. Trimming removed 2 bases from V and 8 bases from J, with 12 bases in between. Germline CDR1 and CDR2: SGHNT and YENEEA. CDR3 in DNA: TGTGCCAGCAGCTTATCTCAGGGCAGGGGGGAGCTGTTTTTT. Its translation: CASSLSQGRGELFF.

The chain joins TRBV6-5 to TRBJ1-1; TRBD1 aligns across 7 bases. The germline CDR1 and CDR2 sequences are MNHEY and SVGAGI. Trimming removed 4 bases from V and 8 bases from J; junction bases left unmatched: 7. The CDR3 sequence is 13 residues long. The CDR3 loop is CASSLHLTGEAFF. The CDR3 bases are TGTGCCAGCAGTTTACACCTGACAGGGGAAGCTTTCTTT.

The gene calls are TRBV19 and TRBJ2-7, with D possibly matching TRBD2 (5 bases). This CDR3 region has 12 residues. Germline lookup yields CDR1 LNHDA and CDR2 SQIVND (reference sequence). The ends were cut back, 3 bases at V and 6 bases at J, with 9 bases in the middle. The CDR3 DNA reads TGTGCCAGTAGTATTGGTGGAGGCGAGCAGTACTTC. Translation: CASSIGGGEQYF.

The chain links TRBV29-1 to TRBJ1-1; 7 nucleotides line up with TRBD1. The CDR3 is 13 residues long. Per the germline V gene, CDR1 is SQVTM and CDR2 is ANQGSEA. The V and J ends lost 7 bases and 1 base, in that order; junction bases with no gene match: 6. CDR3 sequence reads: CSAQGQANTEAFF. CDR3 in DNA: TGCAGCGCCCAAGGACAGGCGAACACTGAAGCTTTCTTT. The full variable domain, its missing parts supplied by reference TRBV29-1 and TRBJ1-1, is SAVISQKPSRDICQRGTSLTIQCQVDSQVTMMFWYRQQPGQSLTLIATANQGSEATYESGFVIDKFPISRPNLTFSTLTVSNMSPEDSSIYLCSAQGQANTEAFFGQGTRLTVV.

The chain has TRBV5-1 and TRBJ1-1; D not certain. Trimming pared 1 base from V and 5 bases from J, leaving 12 bases between. The CDR3 loop spans 14 amino acids. Germline-derived CDR1 and CDR2 are SGHRS and YFSETQ. The CDR3 DNA reads as TGCGCCAGCAGCTTGCAGGACGGAGGGACTGAAGCTTTCTTT. Its protein product is CASSLQDGGTEAFF.

V is TRBV18 and J is TRBJ1-2; D unresolved. V lost 0 bases, J lost 4 bases, and 9 bases lay in between. Per germline, CDR1 KGHSH and CDR2 LQKENI. The CDR3 is made up of 14 amino acids. The CDR3 region has the DNA TGTGCCAGCTCACCACCCGACGGAATCTATGGCTACACCTTC. Its translation: CASSPPDGIYGYTF.

The chain recombines TRBV30 with TRBJ2-1; D unclear. Trimming left V 4 bases short and J 7 bases short, with 8 bases between. Germline CDR1 is GTSNPN and CDR2 is SVGIG (reference sequence). The CDR3 is 11 amino acids. The CDR3 is CAWTTGNEQFF. The CDR3 nucleotides read TGTGCCTGGACCACTGGGAATGAGCAGTTCTTC.